This T cell receptor (beta chain) was retrieved from a study of identical twins. Study conclusions and caveats: Modelling underestimated the level of out-of-frame TCR alpha sharing observed in monozygotic twins.

One entry per CDR3 protein results from TCRdb running MiXCR on the 5' RACE reads. The sample lists approximately 600,000 distinct CDR3 sequences, roughly 6.6% occurring once. Among all donors, each was a healthy Caucasian. This clonotype occurred a few times. What it binds is not known. After removal of 0 bases from V and 4 bases from J, the junction contained 6 bases not matched to a gene. The CDR3 contains 17 residues. Germline CDR1 SGHRS, CDR2 YFSETQ. Another study also made use of these data, one on yellow fever vaccine responses in identical twins. As reported in that work: Reportedly, the response of twins' T cells to the vaccine seemed partly convergent, partly personalized.

The chain joins TRBV5-1 to TRBJ2-3; the match to TRBD2 covers 12 bases. What was sequenced was PBMCs. This TCR was sampled from a woman between 18 and 29 years old in good health. The CDR3: CASSLARTSGTPDTQYF. Here the CDR3 DNA reads TGCGCCAGCAGCTTGGCCCGGACTAGCGGGACCCCAGATACGCAGTATTTT.